The 28 T cell receptor beta chains listed next were all sequenced from one sample in a study of radiation and T cells in renal cell carcinoma. Specified treatment: treatment-naive control, cytoreductive nephrectomy. Using immunoSEQ multiplex PCR, the repertoire was profiled, and TCRdb retains in-frame clones only, with some absent. The sample shows approximately 12,000 clones, 60% to 75% of them seen only once. The sequences come from tumor tissue, collected from a patient whose treatment was nephrectomy without radiotherapy. These receptors came from a woman aged 80 or older with renal cell carcinoma.

The chain joins TRBV2 to TRBJ1-1, with D unresolved. Germline-derived CDR1 and CDR2 are SNHLY and FYNNEI. V lost 0 bases and J 3 bases, leaving 5 bases between the germline ends. CDR3 size: 13 residues. CDR3 sequence: CASSEAWDTEAFF. The CDR3 DNA is TGTGCCAGCAGTGAAGCGTGGGACACTGAAGCTTTCTTT.

This clone is large within its sample. This rearrangement joins TRBV9 to TRBJ2-7; 7 nucleotides line up with TRBD1. The germline V gene encodes CDR1 SGDLS and CDR2 YYNGEE. V lost 0 bases to trimming and J lost 7 bases; unmatched junction nucleotides: 16. This CDR3 is 17 amino acids long. The CDR3 DNA sequence: TGTGCCAGCAGCGTAGGCGGAATGGGACAGAGGTCGGAGGAGCAGTACTTC. Translation gives CASSVGGMGQRSEEQYF.

The chain joins TRBV29-1 to TRBJ2-2; the D gene could be TRBD1 or TRBD2 (5 bases each). V lost 7 bases and J lost 4, with 13 bases in between. The CDR3 is 13 amino acids. The germline V gene encodes CDR1 SQVTM and CDR2 ANQGSEA. The CDR3 coding sequence is TGCAGCGGGATGGGGGATGGCACCGGGGAGCTGTTTTTT. This encodes CSGMGDGTGELFF.

The chain is built from TRBV7-9 and TRBJ1-1, with D unresolved. Germline CDR1 is SEHNR and CDR2 is FQNEAQ (reference sequence). The CDR3 is made up of 13 amino acids. Trimming pared 3 bases from V and 6 bases from J, leaving 11 bases between. CDR3 sequence: CASSFLATSEAFF. CDR3 bases: TGTGCCAGCAGCTTTCTGGCTACATCTGAAGCTTTCTTT.

The chain employs TRBV19 and TRBJ2-1; the match to TRBD2 covers 16 bases. Per the germline V gene, CDR1 is LNHDA and CDR2 is SQIVND (reference sequence). With V trimmed by 6 bases and J by 0 bases, 5 bases remained unmatched. CDR3 length equals 18 residues. Written as DNA, the CDR3 is TGTGCCAGTAGCCCGGGACTAGCGGGGGGGAGCTCCTACAATGAGCAGTTCTTC. It specifies CASSPGLAGGSSYNEQFF.

The chain employs TRBV19 and TRBJ1-5; no firm D call. The CDR3 length is 12 residues. Per the germline V gene, CDR1 is LNHDA and CDR2 is SQIVND (reference sequence). Trimming stripped 10 bases from V and 4 bases from J, with 11 bases between. The CDR3 DNA is TGTGCCACCAAAACGGGGAATCAGCCCCAGCATTTT. Amino acid sequence: CATKTGNQPQHF.

This chain uses TRBV19 with TRBJ2-6; D gene uncertain. CDR3 length: 15 amino acids. The V and J ends lost 2 bases and 0 bases respectively, with 5 bases between them. The germline gives CDR1 LNHDA, CDR2 SQIVND (reference sequence). CDR3 sequence (DNA): TGTGCCAGTAGTATAAGCCGCTCTGGGGCCAACGTCCTGACTTTC. Protein product: CASSISRSGANVLTF.

The chain is built from TRBV6-1 and TRBJ1-5; no definite D call. This CDR3 contains 16 residues. Germline loops: CDR1 MNHNS, CDR2 SASEGT. With 1 base removed from V and 3 bases from J, the gap between germline ends came to 13 bases. Written as DNA, the CDR3 is TGTGCCAGCAGTGAAGTCCCAGGCCGTGACAATCAGCCCCAGCATTTT. Amino acids: CASSEVPGRDNQPQHF.

This rearrangement joins TRBV7-2 to TRBJ1-1; no clear D gene. The CDR3 has 16 residues. Germline V gene sequence: CDR1 SGHTA, CDR2 FQGNSA. Trimming took off 5 bases at V and 2 bases at J, with 18 bases between the two ends. CDR3: CASSPPKRPVNTEAFF. CDR3 coding DNA: TGTGCCAGCAGCCCACCCAAAAGACCGGTAAACACTGAAGCTTTCTTT.

The chain joins TRBV28 to TRBJ1-5; weak D call: TRBD1 (6 bases). CDR3 length: 13 residues. Germline V gives CDR1 MDHEN, CDR2 SYDVKM. Trimming took off 3 bases at V and 6 bases at J, with 9 bases between the two ends. CDR3 coding DNA: TGTGCCAGCAGTTTTGGGGGGCGTCAGCCCCAGCATTTT. This sequence encodes CASSFGGRQPQHF.

The genes are TRBV5-4 and TRBJ2-1; maybe TRBD2 (6 bases). The CDR3 loop spans 14 amino acids. V lost 6 bases, J lost 4 bases, and 14 bases lay in between. Germline CDR1 is SGHNT and CDR2 is YYREEE (reference sequence). The CDR3 reads CASNSPSEYNEQFF. The CDR3 nucleotides are TGTGCCAGCAACTCACCTAGCGAGTACAATGAGCAGTTCTTC.

This clone turned up a few times. J is TRBJ1-6 and V is TRBV6-5; D gene unclear. CDR3 length equals 14 residues. Deletions cut 10 bases from V and 10 bases from J, with 20 bases between. Germline lookup yields CDR1 MNHEY and CDR2 SVGAGI. This CDR3 reads CATMRAETASPLHF. The DNA for the CDR3 is TGTGCCACTATGAGGGCCGAAACAGCCTCACCCCTCCACTTT.

The rearrangement joins TRBV11-2 to TRBJ1-1; D might be TRBD1 (5 bases). The germline CDR1 and CDR2 sequences are SGHAT and FQNNGV. V lost 6 bases and J lost 7, with 18 bases in between. The CDR3 is 14 amino acids. For the CDR3, the DNA is TGTGCCAGCAGTCTGGCCGGCAGGGCTGGTGAAGCTTTCTTT. This gives the protein CASSLAGRAGEAFF.

The V gene is TRBV29-1, the J gene TRBJ1-5, with D possibly matching TRBD1 (5 bases). The germline CDR1 and CDR2 sequences are SQVTM and ANQGSEA. V gave up 4 bases and J gave up 7 bases, with 14 bases separating them. This CDR3 region has 13 residues. The CDR3 region has the DNA TGCAGCGTTGTGTCGGGGCGCGGGCAGCCCCAGCATTTT. Protein product: CSVVSGRGQPQHF. The whole variable domain, remainder taken from reference TRBV29-1 and TRBJ1-5, is SAVISQKPSRDICQRGTSLTIQCQVDSQVTMMFWYRQQPGQSLTLIATANQGSEATYESGFVIDKFPISRPNLTFSTLTVSNMSPEDSSIYLCSVVSGRGQPQHFGDGTRLSIL.

This rearrangement joins TRBV5-1 to TRBJ2-5, with unresolved D. Germline V gene lookup returns CDR1 SGHRS and CDR2 YFSETQ. V was trimmed by 7 bases and J by 2 bases, leaving 9 bases between them. This CDR3 spans 12 amino acids. CDR3 DNA sequence: TGCGCCAGCGGGCGTGGGCAAGAGACCCAGTACTTC. As protein: CASGRGQETQYF.

The V gene is TRBV5-1, the J gene TRBJ1-2; D is undetermined. The CDR3 spans 13 residues. The germline V gene encodes CDR1 SGHRS and CDR2 YFSETQ. V was clipped by 0 bases and J by 4 bases, with 7 bases between them. CDR3 DNA sequence: TGCGCCAGCAGCTTGGCCCCGGGCTATGGCTACACCTTC. The encoded protein is CASSLAPGYGYTF.

This chain links TRBV12-5 with TRBJ2-1; maybe TRBD2 (5 bases). The CDR3 totals 14 residues. The germline gives CDR1 LGHNT, CDR2 FRNRAP. V was trimmed by 3 bases and J by 4 bases, leaving 10 bases between them. This chain's CDR3 is CASGFPGVYNEQFF. Written as DNA, the CDR3 is TGTGCTAGTGGTTTCCCCGGGGTTTACAATGAGCAGTTCTTC. Variable domain in full (rest from reference TRBV12-5 and TRBJ2-1): DARVTQTPRHKVTEMGQEVTMRCQPILGHNTVFWYRQTMMQGLELLAYFRNRAPLDDSGMPKDRFSAEMPDATLATLKIQPSEPRDSAVYFCASGFPGVYNEQFFGPGTRLTVL.

V and J are TRBV20-1 and TRBJ2-5; no reliable D call. The CDR3 has 10 residues. From germline, CDR1 is DFQATT and CDR2 SNEGSKA (reference sequence). With 1 base removed from V and 12 bases from J, the gap between germline ends came to 9 bases. CDR3 DNA: TGCAGTGCTAGAGGTGGAACAGAGTACTTC. Translated: CSARGGTEYF.

This clone came up once. This rearrangement joins TRBV4-2 to TRBJ1-1; the match to TRBD1 covers 7 bases. Per the germline V gene, CDR1 is LGHNA and CDR2 is YNFKEQ. The V gene end was trimmed by 1 base and the J gene end by 2 bases; junction bases not matched to a gene: 10. CDR3 length equals 17 residues. This CDR3 reads CASSQGEVGQVNTEAFF. DNA of the CDR3: TGTGCCAGCAGCCAAGGTGAGGTAGGACAGGTCAACACTGAAGCTTTCTTT.

The chain joins TRBV5-1 to TRBJ1-6; 8 bases fit TRBD1. Germline V lookup: CDR1 SGHRS, CDR2 YFSETQ. The CDR3 totals 14 residues. Trimming at V came to 4 bases and at J to 9 bases, leaving 6 bases not matched to a gene. CDR3 in amino acids: CASSMDRAGSPLHF. CDR3 bases: TGCGCCAGCAGCATGGACAGGGCGGGTTCACCCCTCCACTTT.

V usage is TRBV6-1 and J usage is TRBJ1-1, with D uncertain. V lost 6 bases and J lost 6, with 14 bases in between. This CDR3 comprises 13 residues. Germline V gene data show CDR1 as MNHNS and CDR2 as SASEGT. The CDR3 region is CASRGDIWAEAFF. The CDR3 DNA follows: TGTGCCAGCAGAGGAGATATTTGGGCTGAAGCTTTCTTT.

This rearrangement joins TRBV6-6 to TRBJ2-2; no clear D. CDR3 size: 16 residues. Germline V gene lookup returns CDR1 MNHNY and CDR2 SVGAGI (reference sequence). Trimming removed 7 bases at V and 0 bases at J, with 15 bases between. This CDR3 is CASTGQAHANTGELFF. In DNA form, the CDR3 reads TGTGCCAGCACTGGTCAAGCCCACGCGAACACCGGGGAGCTGTTTTTT.

The chain joins TRBV4-1 to TRBJ2-5; D could derive from TRBD1 or TRBD2 (5 bases each). The V gene's germline CDR1 is MGHRA and CDR2 YSYEKL. The CDR3 spans 19 residues. The V and J ends lost 9 bases and 5 bases respectively, with 34 bases between them. Written as DNA, the CDR3 is TGCGCCAGTACCGGGACGGGAAACTTAGGGTTTCGGATAAGGGAGACCCAGTACTTC. Translation: CASTGTGNLGFRIRETQYF.

This chain links TRBV19 with TRBJ1-2; TRBD1 aligns across 7 bases. This CDR3 region has 16 residues. Germline assignment: CDR1 LNHDA and CDR2 SQIVND (reference sequence). Germline trimming cut 4 bases from V and 4 bases from J; bases unmatched to any gene: 12. CDR3 sequence (DNA): TGTGCCAGTAGTACCTCTCTCCTCAGGGGGGGCTATGGCTACACCTTC. This gives the protein CASSTSLLRGGYGYTF.

The genes are TRBV7-9 and TRBJ1-5; TRBD1 is a possible D gene (5 bases). CDR1 and CDR2 (germline): SEHNR, FQNEAQ (reference sequence). V dropped 5 bases and J dropped 2 bases, with 16 bases sitting between them. The CDR3 has 16 amino acids. CDR3 nucleotide sequence: TGTGCCAGCAGCGATCAAGGGGCGTTTGGCAATCAGCCCCAGCATTTT. Encoded protein: CASSDQGAFGNQPQHF.

The chain uses TRBV18 and TRBJ2-1; no reliable D call. CDR3 length: 12 residues. Trimming removed 5 bases at V and 10 bases at J, with 12 bases between. Germline CDR1 KGHSH, CDR2 LQKENI. The CDR3 DNA sequence: TGTGCCAGCTCATCTGAGTCTGGGGAGCAGTTCTTC. This sequence encodes CASSSESGEQFF.

The chain is built from TRBV6-1 and TRBJ2-3, with D possibly matching TRBD2 (7 bases). The CDR3 totals 15 residues. With 8 bases removed from V and 4 bases from J, the gap between germline ends came to 19 bases. CDR1 is MNHNS and CDR2 is SASEGT in the germline V gene. In nucleotides, the CDR3 is TGTGCCAGCTCCGGGGGCGGGGGTTTCGCAGATACGCAGTATTTT. Protein product: CASSGGGGFADTQYF.

The genes are TRBV7-8 and TRBJ2-5; no clear D. Trimming removed 6 bases at V and 4 bases at J, with 18 bases between. The CDR3 consists of 15 residues. The germline V gene has CDR1 SGHVS and CDR2 FQNEAQ. The CDR3 DNA follows: TGTGCCAGCAGGAAAGAAGTAGGTGGCGTAGAGACCCAGTACTTC. Amino acids: CASRKEVGGVETQYF.